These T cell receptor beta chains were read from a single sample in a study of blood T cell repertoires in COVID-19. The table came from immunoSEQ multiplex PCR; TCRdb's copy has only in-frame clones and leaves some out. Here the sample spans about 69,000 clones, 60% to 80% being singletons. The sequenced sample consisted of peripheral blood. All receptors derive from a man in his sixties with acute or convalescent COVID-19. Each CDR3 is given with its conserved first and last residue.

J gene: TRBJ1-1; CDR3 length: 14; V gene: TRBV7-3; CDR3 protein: CASSLVRANTEAFF
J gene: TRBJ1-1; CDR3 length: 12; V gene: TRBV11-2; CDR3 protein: CATGTGNTEAFF
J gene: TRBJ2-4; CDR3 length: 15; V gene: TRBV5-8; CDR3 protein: CASSLPNRELNIQYF
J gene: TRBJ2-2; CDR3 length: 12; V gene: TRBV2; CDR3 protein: CASSVYTGELFF
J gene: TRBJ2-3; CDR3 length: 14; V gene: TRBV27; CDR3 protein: CASSITSSTDTQYF
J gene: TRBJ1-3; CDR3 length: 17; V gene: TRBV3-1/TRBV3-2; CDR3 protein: CASSHTTGGFSGNTIYF
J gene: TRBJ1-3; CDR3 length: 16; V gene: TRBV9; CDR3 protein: CASSDSLGQLGNTIYF
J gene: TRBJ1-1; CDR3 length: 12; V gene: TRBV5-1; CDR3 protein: CASSFTNTEAFF
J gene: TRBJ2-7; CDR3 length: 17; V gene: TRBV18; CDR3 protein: CASSPRSLAGELGGQYF
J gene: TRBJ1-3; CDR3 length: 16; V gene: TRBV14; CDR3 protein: CASSQERTGAGNTIYF
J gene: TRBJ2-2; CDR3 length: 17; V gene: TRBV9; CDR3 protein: CASSVSGSHLNTGELFF
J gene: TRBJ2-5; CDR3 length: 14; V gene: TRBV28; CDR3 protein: CATRLAGGGETQYF
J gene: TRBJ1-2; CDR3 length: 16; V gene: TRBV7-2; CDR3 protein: CASSKQGFGSDYGYTF
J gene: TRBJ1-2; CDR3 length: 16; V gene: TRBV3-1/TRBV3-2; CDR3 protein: CASSQEGPGHSYGYTF
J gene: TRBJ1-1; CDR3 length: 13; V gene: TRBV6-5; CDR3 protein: CASSYWRAAEAFF
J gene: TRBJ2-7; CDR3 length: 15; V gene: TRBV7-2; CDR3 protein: CASSPRSQASYEQYF
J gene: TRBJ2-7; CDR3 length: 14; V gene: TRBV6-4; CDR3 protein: CASSPGTGSDEQYF
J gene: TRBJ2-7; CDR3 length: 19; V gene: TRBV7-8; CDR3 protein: CASSPRRRGLDERAYEQYF
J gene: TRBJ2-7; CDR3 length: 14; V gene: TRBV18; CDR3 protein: CASSPGTRDYEQYF
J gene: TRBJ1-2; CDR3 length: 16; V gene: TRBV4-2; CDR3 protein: CASSQEDRSPISGYTF